This T cell receptor beta chain is from a study of response to subunit inactivated influenza vaccine. TCRdb reprocessed the RT-PCR reads via MiXCR and lists one record per CDR3 protein. This table holds under 550,000 distinct CDR3 sequences, roughly 8.2% found once. This clonotype has a count of ten or more. The CDR3 has 13 amino acids. Per the germline V gene, CDR1 is SGHRS and CDR2 is YFSETQ. Trimming pared 9 bases from V and 0 bases from J, leaving 10 bases between. The chain recombines TRBV5-1 with TRBJ2-1, with D hard to call. The sample here was PBMCs from blood, taken around 2 years after vaccination. The sequence was obtained from a man in his fifties or sixties who received an inactivated influenza vaccine. CDR3 in amino acids: CATSEASYNEQFF. For the CDR3, the DNA is TGCGCCACAAGCGAGGCCTCCTACAATGAGCAGTTCTTC. The full variable domain, completed using reference TRBV5-1 and TRBJ2-1, is KAGVTQTPRYLIKTRGQQVTLSCSPISGHRSVSWYQQTPGQGLQFLFEYFSETQRNKGNFPGRFSGRQFSNSRSEMNVSTLELGDSALYLCATSEASYNEQFFGPGTRLTVL.